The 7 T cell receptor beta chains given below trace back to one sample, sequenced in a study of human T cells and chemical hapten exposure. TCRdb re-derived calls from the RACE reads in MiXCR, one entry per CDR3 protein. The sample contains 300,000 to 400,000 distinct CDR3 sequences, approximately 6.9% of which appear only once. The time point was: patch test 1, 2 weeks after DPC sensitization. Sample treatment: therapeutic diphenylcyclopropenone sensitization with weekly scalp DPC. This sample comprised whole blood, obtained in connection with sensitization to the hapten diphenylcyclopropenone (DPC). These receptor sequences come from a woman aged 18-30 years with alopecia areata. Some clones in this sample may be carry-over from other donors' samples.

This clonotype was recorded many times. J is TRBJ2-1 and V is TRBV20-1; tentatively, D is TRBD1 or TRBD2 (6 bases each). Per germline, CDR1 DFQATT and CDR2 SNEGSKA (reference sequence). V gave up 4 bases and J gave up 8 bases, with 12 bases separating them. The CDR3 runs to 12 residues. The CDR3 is CSAIYRGDEQFF. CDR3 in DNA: TGCAGTGCTATCTATAGGGGGGATGAGCAGTTCTTC.

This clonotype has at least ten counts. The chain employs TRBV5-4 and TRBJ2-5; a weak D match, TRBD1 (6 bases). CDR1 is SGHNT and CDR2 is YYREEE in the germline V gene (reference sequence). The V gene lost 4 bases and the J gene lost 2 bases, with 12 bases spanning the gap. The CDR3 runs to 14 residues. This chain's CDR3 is CASSRDGTQETQYF. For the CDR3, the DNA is TGTGCCAGCAGCCGGGACGGGACACAAGAGACCCAGTACTTC. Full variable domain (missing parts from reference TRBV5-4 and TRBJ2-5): ETGVTQSPTHLIKTRGQQVTLRCSSQSGHNTVSWYQQALGQGPQFIFQYYREEENGRGNFPPRFSGLQFPNYSSELNVNALELDDSALYLCASSRDGTQETQYFGPGTRLLVL.

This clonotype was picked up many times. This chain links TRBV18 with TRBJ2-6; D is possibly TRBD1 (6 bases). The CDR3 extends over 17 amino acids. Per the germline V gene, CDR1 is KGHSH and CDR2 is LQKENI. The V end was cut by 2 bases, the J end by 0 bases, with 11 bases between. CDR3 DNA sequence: TGTGCCAGCTCACCAGGGGGCAGCTACTCTGGGGCCAACGTCCTGACTTTC. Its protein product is CASSPGGSYSGANVLTF.

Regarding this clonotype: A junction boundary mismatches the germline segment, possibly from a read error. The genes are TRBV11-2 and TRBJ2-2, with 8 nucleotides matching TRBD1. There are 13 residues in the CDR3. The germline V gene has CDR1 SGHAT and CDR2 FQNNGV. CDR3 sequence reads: CASRGRETGELFF. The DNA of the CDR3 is TGTGCAAGCAGGGGGCGTGAGACCGGGGAGCTGTTTTTT. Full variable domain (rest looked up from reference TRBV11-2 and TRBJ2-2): EAGVAQSPRYKIIEKRQSVAFWCNPISGHATLYWYQQILGQGPKLLIQFQNNGVVDDSQLPKDRFSAERLKGVDSTLKIQPAKLEDSAVYLCASRGRETGELFFGEGSRLTVL.

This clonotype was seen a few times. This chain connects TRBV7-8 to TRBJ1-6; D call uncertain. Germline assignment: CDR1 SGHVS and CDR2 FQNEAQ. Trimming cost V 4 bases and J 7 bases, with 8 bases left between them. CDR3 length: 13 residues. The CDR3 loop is CASSSLGNSPLHF. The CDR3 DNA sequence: TGTGCCAGCAGCTCGCTGGGCAATTCACCCCTCCACTTT.

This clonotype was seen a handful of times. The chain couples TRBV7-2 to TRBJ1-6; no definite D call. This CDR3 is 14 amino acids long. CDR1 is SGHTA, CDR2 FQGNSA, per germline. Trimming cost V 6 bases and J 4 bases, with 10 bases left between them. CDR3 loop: CASRQPGYNSPLHF. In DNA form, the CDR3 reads TGTGCCAGCAGGCAACCGGGGTATAATTCACCCCTCCACTTT.

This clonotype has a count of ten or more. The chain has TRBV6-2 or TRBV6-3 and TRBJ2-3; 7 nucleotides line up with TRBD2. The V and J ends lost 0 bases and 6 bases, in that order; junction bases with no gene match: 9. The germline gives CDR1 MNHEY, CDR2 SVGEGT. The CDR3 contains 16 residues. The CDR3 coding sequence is TGTGCCAGCAGTTACTCTCCAGCGGGGTTGGGGGATACGCAGTATTTT. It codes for CASSYSPAGLGDTQYF.